This TCR beta chain derives from a study of monozygotic twins with inflammatory bowel disease. TCRdb derives one entry per CDR3 protein from the 5' RACE reads, leaving out DNA. This sample's table reports a few hundred thousand distinct CDR3 sequences. The germline V gene encodes CDR1 SGHDT and CDR2 YYEEEE. This CDR3 region has 14 residues. Findings of the study overall: T cell subtypes that differed could not be told apart. Reduced clonotype sharing with other individuals was observed in IBD patients relative to healthy twins, especially with disease activity. Differences in immunosuppressive treatment may have been a source of added variability in patient repertoires.

As to this clonotype: Antigen: not known.

RNA in its total form was extracted from whole blood, and T cells were not sorted. The specimen was blood. This sequence originates from a human donor with ulcerative colitis or Crohn's disease, or a healthy co-twin of an affected twin (not recorded which). The chain couples TRBV5-6 to TRBJ2-1. Here the CDR3 reads CASIAWPGYNEQFF.